One and the same sample provided the 18 T cell receptor beta chains below, sequenced in a study of CD8 T cells in Susac syndrome. Random hexamers served to reverse transcribe roughly 0.5 to 1 ug RNA. TCRdb reanalysed the immunoSEQ multiplex PCR reads using MiXCR and keeps one entry per CDR3 protein. This sample has hundreds of thousands of distinct CDR3 sequences, with about 95% found just once. The sequenced material came from CD4+ T cells from PBMCs. The receptors shown here come from a human donor with Susac syndrome.

The rearrangement uses TRBV5-1 and TRBJ1-2, with 7 nucleotides matching TRBD1. Trimming removed 0 bases from V and 5 bases from J; junction bases left unmatched: 4. This CDR3 has 14 amino acids. Germline CDR1 SGHRS, CDR2 YFSETQ. CDR3 residues: CASSLGGQLYGYTF. CDR3 nucleotide sequence: TGCGCCAGCAGCTTGGGGGGACAGCTATATGGCTACACCTTC.

In its sample, this clonotype was seen once. The chain couples TRBV12-3 or TRBV12-4 to TRBJ1-5, with 7 nucleotides matching TRBD1. The CDR3 length is 14 residues. The trim removed 5 bases at V and 7 bases at J, leaving 8 bases unmatched. CDR3 DNA: TGTGCCAGCAGTATCCAGGGGGTCGGGCAGCCCCAGCATTTT. Protein product: CASSIQGVGQPQHF.

The V gene is TRBV4-3, the J gene TRBJ2-2; maybe TRBD1 (5 bases). There are 20 residues in the CDR3. Germline CDR1 is LGHNA and CDR2 is YSLEER. V lost 2 bases to trimming and J lost 0 bases, with 22 bases between them. The CDR3 spells CASSQSSIRQRFANTGELFF. CDR3 bases: TGCGCCAGCAGCCAAAGCTCCATACGACAGAGGTTCGCGAACACCGGGGAGCTGTTTTTT.

This chain connects TRBV12-3 or TRBV12-4 to TRBJ1-6; a possible D gene is TRBD1 (5 bases). With 1 base removed from V and 8 bases from J, the gap between germline ends came to 15 bases. The CDR3 is made up of 16 amino acids. The CDR3 nucleotides read TGTGCCAGCAGTTTAGGCCAGGGAGGTTGGGATTCACCCCTCCACTTT. Its protein is CASSLGQGGWDSPLHF.

The CDR3: CASSYRDPSKGELFF. CDR3 DNA sequence: TGTGCCAGCAGTTACCGGGACCCTTCGAAAGGGGAGCTGTTTTTT. The J gene is TRBJ2-2, the V gene TRBV27; either TRBD1 or TRBD2 may supply D (5 bases each). Trimming shortened V by 4 bases and J by 8 bases, and 17 bases separated the two germline ends. The CDR3 is made up of 15 amino acids. Germline V lookup: CDR1 MNHEY, CDR2 SMNVEV (reference sequence).

This chain links TRBV7-3 with TRBJ2-1; 9 bases map to TRBD2. Germline trimming cut 1 base from V and 8 bases from J; bases unmatched to any gene: 9. This CDR3 is built from 16 residues. Germline lookup yields CDR1 SGHTA and CDR2 FQGTGA. The CDR3 region is CASSLNGGGVIDEQFF. The CDR3 nucleotides read TGTGCCAGCAGCTTAAACGGCGGGGGGGTGATCGATGAGCAGTTCTTC.

The chain has TRBV7-2 and TRBJ2-1; 11 nucleotides line up with TRBD2. This CDR3 comprises 17 residues. The germline V gene has CDR1 SGHTA and CDR2 FQGNSA. V trimming: 1 base; J trimming: 5 bases; junction bases outside the gene matches: 7. CDR3 sequence: CASSLVPSGGIDNEQFF. DNA for the CDR3: TGTGCCAGCAGCTTAGTTCCTAGCGGGGGGATCGACAATGAGCAGTTCTTC.

The chain has TRBV20-1 and TRBJ1-6; 7 positions agree with TRBD1. CDR1 is DFQATT, CDR2 SNEGSKA, per germline (reference sequence). The CDR3 runs 16 residues. V gave up 1 base and J gave up 5 bases; unmatched junction bases: 8. CDR3 DNA sequence: TGCAGTGCTAGAGGGGACGGGACAGTAAATAATTCACCCCTCCACTTT. Translation gives CSARGDGTVNNSPLHF.

V is TRBV7-2 and J is TRBJ2-7, with 10 bases identical to TRBD2. Germline values: CDR1 SGHTA, CDR2 FQGNSA. The V segment lost 0 bases and the J segment 3 bases; nucleotides outside the gene matches: 5. The CDR3 is 16 residues long. The CDR3: CASSLAGAGGIYEQYF. DNA for the CDR3: TGTGCCAGCAGCTTAGCAGGAGCGGGGGGGATCTACGAGCAGTACTTC.

The J gene is TRBJ1-4, the V gene TRBV3-1, with no clear D. From germline, CDR1 is LGHDT and CDR2 YNNKEL (reference sequence). Between the trimmed V and J ends, which lost 7 bases and 0 bases, there was a span of 9 bases. This CDR3 spans 14 amino acids. The CDR3 DNA sequence: TGTGCCAGCACCCGGACGGCAACTAATGAAAAACTGTTTTTT. Translating gives CASTRTATNEKLFF.

The rearrangement links TRBV5-6 to TRBJ2-1; D remains unclear. Germline values: CDR1 SGHDT, CDR2 YYEEEE. CDR3 length: 16 residues. V shed 1 base and J shed 3 bases, with 14 bases lying between them. The CDR3 region is CASSLMVSDHYNEQFF. CDR3 in DNA: TGTGCCAGCAGCTTGATGGTATCGGACCACTACAATGAGCAGTTCTTC.

This chain links TRBV10-3 with TRBJ2-3; 9 nucleotides agree with TRBD2. The junction had 3 bases not matched to a gene; V was cut back by 6 bases and J by 5 bases. The CDR3 loop spans 13 amino acids. CDR1 is ENHRY, CDR2 SYGVKD, per germline. The CDR3: CAISRGGVDTQYF. For the CDR3, the DNA is TGTGCCATCAGCCGCGGGGGGGTAGATACGCAGTATTTT.

A remark on this clonotype: The germline gene is not matched at one end of the junction; a read error may be the cause. The chain recombines TRBV12-3 or TRBV12-4 with TRBJ2-5, with TRBD2 identical over 9 bases. The CDR3 consists of 13 residues. The CDR3 nucleotides read TGTGCCAGCAGATTAGCGGGGGCCGATGGGATATACTTC. This codes for CASRLAGADGIYF.

The genes are TRBV20-1 and TRBJ1-5; D possibly corresponds to TRBD1 (5 bases). Per germline, CDR1 DFQATT and CDR2 SNEGSKA (reference sequence). The V gene lost 0 bases and the J gene lost 2 bases, with 11 bases spanning the gap. The CDR3 sequence is 15 residues long. The CDR3 loop is CSARDWQGGNQPQHF. CDR3 nucleotides: TGCAGTGCTAGAGATTGGCAGGGCGGCAATCAGCCCCAGCATTTT.

The V call is TRBV20-1, the J call TRBJ2-1, with D perhaps TRBD2 (7 bases). There are 15 residues in the CDR3. Trimming cost V 0 bases and J 6 bases, with 15 bases left between them. Germline-derived CDR1 and CDR2 are DFQATT and SNEGSKA (reference sequence). In nucleotides, the CDR3 is TGCAGTGCTAGAGATTGGGGGGGGGCCTCCAATGAGCAGTTCTTC. Translation: CSARDWGGASNEQFF.

The chain employs TRBV4-3 and TRBJ2-6; D might be TRBD1 (6 bases). The CDR3 loop spans 16 amino acids. The germline V gene has CDR1 LGHNA and CDR2 YSLEER. The V end lost 0 bases, the J end lost 4 bases, and 10 bases lay between the germline ends. In DNA, the CDR3 is TGCGCCAGCAGCCAAGATGCAGGGGTCGGGGCCAACGTCCTGACTTTC. Translated, it gives CASSQDAGVGANVLTF.

The chain has TRBV13 and TRBJ2-1; a weak D match, TRBD2 (6 bases). Germline values: CDR1 PRHDT, CDR2 FYEKMQ (reference sequence). This CDR3 spans 17 amino acids. Trimming pared 5 bases from V and 6 bases from J, leaving 23 bases between. The CDR3 DNA reads as TGTGCCAGCAGCGCTCGTTCGGGCCTAGCGATCGGCAATGAGCAGTTCTTC. Encoded protein: CASSARSGLAIGNEQFF. Looking up the rest from reference TRBV13 and TRBJ2-1 gives the full variable domain: AAGVIQSPRHLIKEKRETATLKCYPIPRHDTVYWYQQGPGQDPQFLISFYEKMQSDKGSIPDRFSAQQFSDYHSELNMSSLELGDSALYFCASSARSGLAIGNEQFFGPGTRLTVL.

CDR3 sequence reads: CASRQGNDVGGEQFF. CDR3 DNA sequence: TGTGCCAGCAGACAGGGCAATGATGTGGGCGGTGAGCAGTTCTTC. V gene TRBV27 combines with J gene TRBJ2-1; tentatively, D is TRBD1 (6 bases). CDR1 MNHEY and CDR2 SMNVEV come from the germline V gene (reference sequence). The CDR3 sequence is 15 residues long. The germline V and J ends were trimmed by 6 bases and 9 bases, with 21 bases remaining between them.